The T cell receptor beta chain described here comes from a study of cytomegalovirus exposure and HLA in healthy donors. Broader study findings: Researchers counted 150 to 200 TCR beta chains as cytomegalovirus-associated. Sequencing likely produced, as an artifact, a cluster of highly shared sequence variants.

Regarding this clone: No antigen is known for it.

A multiplex PCR was run with 60 Vbeta primers and 13 Jbeta primers. Per the authors' pipeline: Later, an analysis found around 80 million unique TCR beta chains, and about 10 million of these were shared. Here immunoSEQ multiplex PCR was the method, and the copy in TCRdb shows in-frame clones only, minus some. That table gives V, J and clone size, and the DNA gave D and trimming. This table has 150,000 to 200,000 clones, over 75% appearing once. This sequence was found in a girl in the first two years of life in good health and CMV-seronegative. The sequenced sample was PBMCs.

The CDR3 coding sequence is TGTGCCAGCAGAGCATTGACGGGCACTGAAGCTTTCTTT. This codes for CASRALTGTEAFF. This chain connects TRBV27 to TRBJ1-1; D not certain. V lost 6 bases to trimming and J lost 4 bases, with 12 bases between them. The CDR3 has 13 residues. Germline CDR1 and CDR2: MNHEY and SMNVEV (reference sequence).